The 10 T cell receptor beta chains listed next were all sequenced from one sample in a study of blood T cells in healthy people across ages. Sample-barcoded 5' priming and a J-beta primer mix drove a second PCR of about 7 to 11 cycles. TCRdb reprocessed the 5' RACE reads with MiXCR, giving one entry per CDR3 protein. This sample has 1.5 million to 2 million distinct CDR3 sequences, with around half found just once. The sequenced material came from blood. The receptors here all came from a woman aged 35 to 49 in good health.

The gene calls are TRBV6-2 or TRBV6-3 and TRBJ2-3; no firm D call. Per the germline V gene, CDR1 is MNHEY and CDR2 is SVGEGT. The V gene lost 0 bases and the J gene lost 0 bases, with 19 bases spanning the gap. The CDR3 loop spans 19 amino acids. The DNA of the CDR3 is TGTGCCAGCAGTTACTCCGTTCTACAGAGTCTCACTAGCACAGATACGCAGTATTTT. It codes for CASSYSVLQSLTSTDTQYF.

Only a few counts were recorded for this clonotype. The chain has TRBV20-1 and TRBJ2-1; unclear D gene. CDR3 length: 13 residues. V gave up 8 bases and J gave up 4 bases, with 15 bases separating them. Germline V gene data show CDR1 as DFQATT and CDR2 as SNEGSKA (reference sequence). DNA of the CDR3: TGCAGTCCCAAACGGACCCCTTACAATGAGCAGTTCTTC. This sequence encodes CSPKRTPYNEQFF.

The rearrangement uses TRBV7-2 and TRBJ2-3; D could derive from TRBD1 or TRBD2 (5 bases each). V was trimmed by 4 bases and J by 2 bases, leaving 16 bases between them. The germline CDR1 and CDR2 sequences are SGHTA and FQGNSA. CDR3 length equals 16 residues. CDR3 nucleotides: TGTGCCAGCAGCTATCGGGGCCCCCCTACCACAGATACGCAGTATTTT. This codes for CASSYRGPPTTDTQYF.

The V and J genes are TRBV5-1 and TRBJ1-1; 10 nucleotides align to TRBD1. J gave up 0 bases and V 3 bases, and 11 bases lay outside the gene matches. CDR3 size: 18 residues. Germline loops: CDR1 SGHRS, CDR2 YFSETQ. The CDR3 DNA is TGCGCCAGCAGCTCAGGGGGACAGGGGACGCGGATGAACACTGAAGCTTTCTTT. Translation gives CASSSGGQGTRMNTEAFF.

The chain combines TRBV7-2 with TRBJ2-1; 8 nucleotides line up with TRBD1. The CDR3 extends over 15 amino acids. Germline V gene sequence: CDR1 SGHTA, CDR2 FQGNSA. The CDR3 sequence is CACRGHSVLENEQFF. As DNA, the CDR3 is TGTGCGTGCAGGGGGCATTCGGTTTTAGAAAATGAGCAGTTCTTC.

The chain joins TRBV12-3 or TRBV12-4 to TRBJ2-1; either TRBD1 or TRBD2 may fit D (5 bases each). The CDR3 spans 15 residues. Trimming pared 5 bases from V and 8 bases from J, leaving 19 bases between. CDR3 sequence (DNA): TGTGCCAGCAGTCCAACGGGACGGCAAGACCATGAGCAGTTCTTC. This encodes CASSPTGRQDHEQFF.

J is TRBJ2-3 and V is TRBV7-8, with TRBD2 matching 10 bases. This CDR3 spans 18 amino acids. The germline gives CDR1 SGHVS, CDR2 FQNEAQ. The trim removed 5 bases at V and 6 bases at J, leaving 17 bases unmatched. CDR3 loop: CASSPGVAGGTSSDTQYF. The CDR3 nucleotides read TGTGCCAGCAGCCCGGGGGTAGCGGGGGGCACTTCAAGCGATACGCAGTATTTT.

The gene calls are TRBV7-2 and TRBJ1-2; 7 bases fit TRBD1. The CDR3 is 17 amino acids. Germline assignment: CDR1 SGHTA and CDR2 FQGNSA. V gave up 5 bases and J gave up 3 bases; unmatched junction bases: 15. Written as DNA, the CDR3 is TGTGCCAGCAGCCCAAGGACAGGTCGGCCGGTGGACTATGGCTACACCTTC. This gives the protein CASSPRTGRPVDYGYTF.

V usage is TRBV27 and J usage is TRBJ2-4; possibly TRBD2 for D (7 bases). Per germline, CDR1 MNHEY and CDR2 SMNVEV (reference sequence). V shed 3 bases and J shed 1 base, with 13 bases lying between them. CDR3 length: 16 residues. CDR3 amino acids: CASSFGGAKAKNIQYF. For the CDR3, the DNA is TGTGCCAGCAGTTTTGGGGGGGCAAAGGCCAAAAACATTCAGTACTTC.

The rearrangement links TRBV7-2 to TRBJ2-6, with D possibly TRBD2 on 7 matching bases. CDR1 SGHTA and CDR2 FQGNSA come from the germline V gene. The CDR3 has 14 residues. The CDR3 DNA follows: TGTGCGGGGGGGGCCAACTCTGGGGCCAACGTCCTGACTTTC. Its translation is CAGGANSGANVLTF.